The rows below give T cell receptor beta chains drawn from one sample of a study of cytomegalovirus exposure and HLA in healthy donors. The table came from immunoSEQ multiplex PCR; TCRdb's copy has only in-frame clones and leaves some out. The sample gives roughly 120,000 clones, roughly 81% of which show up once; 0.9% to 1.2% is in the top ten. The sample comprised PBMCs. The receptors were gathered from a woman younger than 45 in good health and CMV-seronegative. CDR3s include the opening cysteine and the closing phenylalanine or tryptophan. Fields, in order: clone size, V gene, D gene, J gene, CDR3 DNA, CDR3 protein. D genes are given only for firm matches. The listing skips clone size in some rows; elsewhere it reads once, few, many or a size class.

>few|TRBV4-3|TRBD2|TRBJ2-3
TGCGCCAGCAGCCACTTACTAGCGGCTAGCACAGATACGCAGTATTTT
CASSHLLAASTDTQYF
>.|TRBV30|.|TRBJ1-3
TGTGCCTGGAGTGCCGGGACTGGAAACACCATATATTTT
CAWSAGTGNTIYF
>.|TRBV27|TRBD1|TRBJ2-7
TGTGCCAGCAGTTTATCGGACAGGGCATACGAGCAGTACTTC
CASSLSDRAYEQYF
>.|TRBV7-9|.|TRBJ1-1
TGTTCCAGCAGCTCCCCCTTGAACACTGAAGCTTTCTTT
CSSSSPLNTEAFF
>.|TRBV5-4|TRBD2|TRBJ2-4
TGTGCCAGCAGTCCGAGTGGGGGGGGCAAAAACATTCAGTACTTC
CASSPSGGGKNIQYF
>.|TRBV18|TRBD2|TRBJ2-1
TGTGCCAGCTCACCACCGGGTGGTCTAGCGGGAGCCAGTGAGCAGTTCTTC
CASSPPGGLAGASEQFF
>few|TRBV7-3|TRBD2|TRBJ2-3
TGTGCCAGCAGGCGGGGGGGGGTTTCCACAGATACGCAGTATTTT
CASRRGGVSTDTQYF
>.|TRBV19|.|TRBJ1-2
TGTGCCAGTAGTATCGGGGGTTACTATGGCTACACCTTC
CASSIGGYYGYTF
>few|TRBV7-9|.|TRBJ1-4
TGTGCCAGCAGCATACACAGGGAGGGGAAACTGTTTTTT
CASSIHREGKLFF
>.|TRBV11-2|TRBD2|TRBJ2-7
TGTGCCAGCAGCTCAGGATGGGCTAGCGGCTCGGGCGACGAGCAGTACTTC
CASSSGWASGSGDEQYF
>.|TRBV7-2|TRBD1|TRBJ1-6
TGTGCCAGCAGCTACCGACAGGGGAATTCACCCCTCCACTTT
CASSYRQGNSPLHF
>.|TRBV6-5|TRBD2|TRBJ2-3
TGTGCCAGCAGTTCCCTAGCGGGATGGGGGGGAAATACGCAGTATTTT
CASSSLAGWGGNTQYF
>.|TRBV5-4|.|TRBJ1-2
TGTGCCAGCAGCTTGGGTCAGGGTGTCAACACCTTC
CASSLGQGVNTF
>.|TRBV25-1|.|TRBJ1-3
TGTGCCAGCAAATCTGGGGAGGGAGTTTGTGGAAACACCATATATTTT
CASKSGEGVCGNTIYF
>.|TRBV10-3|.|TRBJ1-2
TGTGCCATCAGTGAGGGACAGATCTATGGCTACACCTTC
CAISEGQIYGYTF
>.|TRBV19|.|TRBJ1-2
TGTGCCAGTACCAGGTGGGCAGGGATTAACTATGGCTACACCTTC
CASTRWAGINYGYTF
>.|TRBV21-1|.|TRBJ2-7
TGTGCCAGGACCCCAAGATACGGGACAGGCGGCGAGCAGTACTTC
CARTPRYGTGGEQYF
>.|TRBV11-3|TRBD1|TRBJ2-1
TGTGCCAGCAGCTCAAATTTTCGGGACAGCCAGTTCTTC
CASSSNFRDSQFF
>.|TRBV27|.|TRBJ1-1
TGTGCCAGCAGTTGGAGTACAGGTTCTGAAGCTTTCTTT
CASSWSTGSEAFF
>.|TRBV14|TRBD1|TRBJ2-7
TGTGCCAGCAGCCCGAAAGTGGGACAGATCTACGAGCAGTACTTC
CASSPKVGQIYEQYF
>.|TRBV27|TRBD1|TRBJ1-1
TGTGCCAGCAGACCCCGACAGGGGCTCAGGAACACTGAAGCTTTCTTT
CASRPRQGLRNTEAFF
>.|TRBV10-1|.|TRBJ2-5
TGCGCCAGCAGTGAGGGCCCTCTTGGGGCGGGGAAGACCCAGTACTTC
CASSEGPLGAGKTQYF
>.|TRBV28|TRBD1|TRBJ1-2
TGTGCCAGCAGTTGGGCAGGGGGCCTAGGCTACACCTTC
CASSWAGGLGYTF
>.|TRBV7-9|TRBD2|TRBJ2-7
TGTGCCAGCAGCTTAATAGCGGGAGTTTACGAGCAGTACTTC
CASSLIAGVYEQYF
>.|TRBV19|.|TRBJ1-1
TGTGCCAGCCGAAGACAGAGGCATTTCAACACTGAAGCTTTCTTT
CASRRQRHFNTEAFF
>.|TRBV12-1|.|TRBJ2-5
TGTGCCAGCAGCTTTGTAGGGGTTGGGGAGACCCAGTACTTC
CASSFVGVGETQYF
>.|TRBV19|.|TRBJ1-3
TGTGCCAGTACCCTACAGAGCTCTGGAAACACCATATATTTT
CASTLQSSGNTIYF
>.|TRBV5-6|.|TRBJ2-1
TGTGCCAGCAGCTTGCGGGGGAACGCCTACAATGAGCAGTTCTTC
CASSLRGNAYNEQFF
>.|TRBV9|TRBD1|TRBJ2-1
TGTGCCAGCAGCGTAGTGGAACAGGGGGGATACAATGAGCAGTTCTTC
CASSVVEQGGYNEQFF
>.|TRBV5-1|TRBD1|TRBJ2-7
TGCGCCAGCAGCTGGACAGGGGGCAGCTACGAGCAGTACTTC
CASSWTGGSYEQYF
>.|TRBV18|TRBD1|TRBJ2-7
TGTGCCAGCTCAAAGAAGGGACAGGGAAACCTGTACGAGCAGTACTTC
CASSKKGQGNLYEQYF
>few|TRBV27|TRBD2|TRBJ2-1
TGTGCCAGCAGGGGGAGGGCGACGACGAGGGATGAGCAGTTCTTC
CASRGRATTRDEQFF
>.|TRBV29-1|.|TRBJ2-3
TGCAGCGTCGCGCGAAGGGGTAGCCCAGATACGCAGTATTTT
CSVARRGSPDTQYF
>.|TRBV5-1|.|TRBJ2-7
TGCGCCAGCAGCTTGGTGACAGGAGGCAGGGAGCAGTACTTC
CASSLVTGGREQYF
>.|TRBV7-9|TRBD1|TRBJ1-1
TGTGCCAGCAGCACACAAGGGGGCGATGGCACTGAAGCTTTCTTT
CASSTQGGDGTEAFF
>.|TRBV6-1|.|TRBJ1-3
TGTGCCAGCATTTTAACCGTCAGCTCTGGAAACACCATATATTTT
CASILTVSSGNTIYF
>few|TRBV29-1|.|TRBJ2-5
TGCAGCGTTGGGAGGTCTGGGGAGACCCAGTACTTC
CSVGRSGETQYF
>.|TRBV5-1|.|TRBJ2-2
TGCGCCAGCAGCTGGGGCGATCAGACCGGGGAGCTGTTTTTT
CASSWGDQTGELFF
>.|TRBV27|.|TRBJ1-2
TGTGCCAGCAGTTCTGCCCTAGCCGGCGATGGCTACACCTTC
CASSSALAGDGYTF
>.|TRBV27|TRBD1|TRBJ1-6
TGTGCCAGCAGGGACAGGCCGATTAATTCACCCCTCCACTTT
CASRDRPINSPLHF
>.|TRBV7-9|.|TRBJ2-5
TGTGCCAGCAGCCTAGGACTCTCGACCGATCAAGAGACCCAGTACTTC
CASSLGLSTDQETQYF
>.|TRBV7-9|.|TRBJ1-1
TGTTCCAGCAGCTCCACAAATGAAGCTTTCTTT
CSSSSTNEAFF
>few|TRBV11-3|.|TRBJ2-5
TGTGCCAGCAGCTCCAGGGTTGGGGAGACCCAGTACTTC
CASSSRVGETQYF
>.|TRBV7-9|.|TRBJ1-2
TGTGCCAGCAGCTTAGTGGAGGGCGTCAACTATGGCTACACCTTC
CASSLVEGVNYGYTF